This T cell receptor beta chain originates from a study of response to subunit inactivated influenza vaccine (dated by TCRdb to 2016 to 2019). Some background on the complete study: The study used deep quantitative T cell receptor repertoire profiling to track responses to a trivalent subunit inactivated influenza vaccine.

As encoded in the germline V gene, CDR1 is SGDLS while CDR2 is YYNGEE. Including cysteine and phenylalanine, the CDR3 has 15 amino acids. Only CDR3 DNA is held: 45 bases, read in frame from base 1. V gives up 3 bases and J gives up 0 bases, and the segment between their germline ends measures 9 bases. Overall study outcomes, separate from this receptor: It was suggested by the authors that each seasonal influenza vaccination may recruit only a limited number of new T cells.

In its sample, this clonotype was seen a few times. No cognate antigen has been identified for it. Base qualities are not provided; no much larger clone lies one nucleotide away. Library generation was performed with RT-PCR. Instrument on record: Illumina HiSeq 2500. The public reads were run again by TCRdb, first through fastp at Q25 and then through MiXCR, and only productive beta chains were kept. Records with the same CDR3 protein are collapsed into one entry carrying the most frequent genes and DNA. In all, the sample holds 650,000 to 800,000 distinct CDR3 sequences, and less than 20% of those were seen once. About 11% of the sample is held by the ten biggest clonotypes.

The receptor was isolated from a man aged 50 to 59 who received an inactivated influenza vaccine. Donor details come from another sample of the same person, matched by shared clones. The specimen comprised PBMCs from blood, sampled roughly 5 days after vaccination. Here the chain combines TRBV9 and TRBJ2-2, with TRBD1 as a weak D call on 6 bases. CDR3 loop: CASSARGSNTGELFF. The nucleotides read TGTGCCAGCAGCGCCAGGGGATCGAACACCGGGGAGCTGTTTTTT.